Listed here are 17 T cell receptor beta chains from one sample, sequenced in a study of T cells after yellow fever vaccination. MiXCR, applied by TCRdb to the 5' RACE reads, yields one record per CDR3 protein. Among 450,000 to 650,000 distinct CDR3 sequences, 20% to 25% were seen once, and the ten largest hold about 16%. Sequencing was performed on PBMCs, taken roughly 20 days after the first yellow fever vaccination. These receptors were taken from a man aged 18 to 29 who received the YFV17D yellow fever vaccine.

The chain couples TRBV6-2 or TRBV6-3 to TRBJ1-1, with a weak D call TRBD1 (5 bases). Germline CDR1 and CDR2: MNHEY and SVGEGT. The CDR3 length is 12 residues. V was trimmed by 6 bases and J by 13 bases, leaving 18 bases between them. CDR3: CASSPGHGGDFF. In nucleotides, the CDR3 is TGTGCCAGCAGCCCCGGGCATGGGGGTGATTTCTTT.

The J gene is TRBJ1-5, the V gene TRBV7-9; TRBD1 might be the D (5 bases). The CDR3 extends over 14 amino acids. Per germline, CDR1 SEHNR and CDR2 FQNEAQ (reference sequence). The germline V and J ends were trimmed by 6 bases and 3 bases, with 12 bases remaining between them. CDR3 loop: CASSSVRVNQPQHF. The CDR3 nucleotides are TGTGCCAGCAGTTCCGTCAGGGTCAATCAGCCCCAGCATTTT. Variable domain in full (rest from reference TRBV7-9 and TRBJ1-5): DTGVSQNPRHKITKRGQNVTFRCDPISEHNRLYWYRQTLGQGPEFLTYFQNEAQLEKSRLLSDRFSAERPKGSFSTLEIQRTEQGDSAMYLCASSSVRVNQPQHFGDGTRLSIL.

This clonotype was seen a few times. The chain employs TRBV7-2 and TRBJ1-4, with D uncertain. The germline V gene has CDR1 SGHTA and CDR2 FQGNSA. V lost 4 bases to trimming and J lost 0 bases, with 9 bases between them. The CDR3 is 15 amino acids. The chain's CDR3 is CASSSNSATNEKLFF. As DNA, the CDR3 is TGTGCCAGCAGCTCAAACAGTGCAACTAATGAAAAACTGTTTTTT.

The table lists this clonotype with many counts. V is TRBV2 and J is TRBJ2-5; a possible D gene is TRBD1 (5 bases). V gave up 8 bases and J gave up 2 bases, with 9 bases separating them. Germline V CDR1 and CDR2: SNHLY, FYNNEI. The length of the CDR3 is 12 residues. The CDR3 sequence is CASRDRQETQYF. The CDR3 DNA reads as TGTGCCAGCCGAGACAGACAAGAGACCCAGTACTTC.

The chain links TRBV6-1 to TRBJ1-4; TRBD1 might be the D (6 bases). V lost 2 bases, J lost 8 bases, and 12 bases lay in between. The germline CDR1 and CDR2 sequences are MNHNS and SASEGT. The CDR3 is 14 amino acids. The CDR3 sequence is CASSERGGGEKLFF. Here the CDR3 DNA reads TGTGCCAGCAGTGAAAGAGGGGGTGGAGAAAAACTGTTTTTT.

This sequence joins TRBV28 and TRBJ2-5; D may correspond to TRBD1 or TRBD2 (7 bases each). V was trimmed by 11 bases and J by 1 base, leaving 14 bases between them. CDR3 length: 13 amino acids. Per the germline V gene, CDR1 is MDHEN and CDR2 is SYDVKM. The CDR3 reads CAGQGGGQETQYF. In DNA, the CDR3 is TGTGCCGGTCAGGGGGGGGGCCAAGAGACCCAGTACTTC.

This clonotype was seen a single time. V gene TRBV20-1 combines with J gene TRBJ2-5; D is possibly TRBD1 or TRBD2 (5 bases each). The germline gives CDR1 DFQATT, CDR2 SNEGSKA (reference sequence). The CDR3 has 14 amino acids. The V and J ends lost 6 bases and 5 bases respectively, with 19 bases between them. The CDR3 nucleotides are TGCAGTGCACAGACGGGACCGGGGATTGAGACCCAGTACTTC. The encoded protein is CSAQTGPGIETQYF.

This clonotype was observed a few times. The junction and the germline gene differ at one end; a read error may be behind it. The chain employs TRBV7-9 and TRBJ1-3; possible D gene TRBD1, 5 bases. CDR1 SEHNR and CDR2 FQNEAQ come from the germline V gene (reference sequence). The CDR3 spans 12 residues. In DNA form, the CDR3 reads TGTGCCAGCACCTTAGCAGGGAACACCATATATTTT. This codes for CASTLAGNTIYF.

This clonotype was recorded a few times. The chain has TRBV21-1 and TRBJ1-2. TRBV21-1 is marked as a pseudogene. This CDR3 has 9 residues. CDR3: CASSNLEVF. The CDR3, as DNA: TGTGCCAGCAGCAATTTGGAAGTCTTC.

This clonotype was recorded a few times. V and J are TRBV4-2 and TRBJ2-1, with 13 bases matching TRBD2. V trimming: 4 bases; J trimming: 8 bases; junction bases outside the gene matches: 8. The CDR3 loop spans 16 amino acids. Germline V lookup: CDR1 LGHNA, CDR2 YNFKEQ. The CDR3: CASSPGLAGAWYEQFF. CDR3 bases: TGTGCCAGCAGCCCCGGACTAGCGGGGGCCTGGTATGAGCAGTTCTTC.

This clonotype was observed once. The rearrangement uses TRBV7-9 and TRBJ2-3; 7 positions agree with TRBD2. The germline V gene has CDR1 SEHNR and CDR2 FQNEAQ (reference sequence). This CDR3 region has 14 residues. Trimming took 5 bases from V and 5 from J; bases not matched to a gene: 7. The CDR3: CASSIRGVVDTQYF. The CDR3, as DNA: TGTGCCAGCAGCATACGGGGGGTGGTAGATACGCAGTATTTT.

This clonotype was seen repeatedly, ten times or more. This chain joins TRBV7-8 and TRBJ1-5, with D hard to call. There are 14 residues in the CDR3. V lost 5 bases and J 5 bases, leaving 13 bases between the germline ends. CDR1 and CDR2 (germline): SGHVS, FQNEAQ. This CDR3 is CASSADLKDQPQHF. The CDR3 DNA sequence: TGTGCCAGCAGCGCCGACCTCAAAGATCAGCCCCAGCATTTT.

V is TRBV7-2 and J is TRBJ2-1, with 10 bases identical to TRBD1. This CDR3 spans 15 amino acids. V shed 4 bases, J shed 5 bases, and the junction held 5 bases outside the gene matches. Germline-derived CDR1 and CDR2 are SGHTA and FQGNSA. The CDR3 is CASSYLGQGNNEQFF. The CDR3 nucleotides read TGTGCCAGCAGCTACTTGGGACAGGGGAACAATGAGCAGTTCTTC.

This clonotype was detected only a few times. V usage is TRBV11-2 and J usage is TRBJ1-2, with a tentative D call TRBD1 (5 bases). This CDR3 comprises 15 residues. V was trimmed by 3 bases and J by 7 bases, leaving 18 bases between them. CDR1 and CDR2 (germline): SGHAT, FQNNGV. The CDR3 DNA sequence: TGTGCCAGCAGCTTGGGACGGCTCTATGGTGGTGGCTACACCTTC. Translated: CASSLGRLYGGGYTF. The full variable domain, with the rest looked up from reference TRBV11-2 and TRBJ1-2, is EAGVAQSPRYKIIEKRQSVAFWCNPISGHATLYWYQQILGQGPKLLIQFQNNGVVDDSQLPKDRFSAERLKGVDSTLKIQPAKLEDSAVYLCASSLGRLYGGGYTFGSGTRLTVV.

The CDR3 reads CASSLDQPPGGAYGYTF. CDR3 bases: TGTGCCAGCAGCTTAGATCAGCCGCCAGGCGGGGCGTATGGCTACACCTTC. The chain has TRBV11-2 and TRBJ1-2, with a possible D match to TRBD1 (5 bases). The CDR3 has 17 amino acids. The germline V gene has CDR1 SGHAT and CDR2 FQNNGV. V lost 0 bases, J lost 5 bases, and 19 bases lay in between.

The sample holds a few counts of this clonotype. The rearrangement links TRBV19 to TRBJ2-1; no reliable D call. CDR3 size: 14 residues. Germline V gives CDR1 LNHDA, CDR2 SQIVND (reference sequence). The V end lost 3 bases, the J end lost 3 bases, and 9 bases lay between the germline ends. CDR3 region: CASSMLAGYNEQFF. For the CDR3, the DNA is TGTGCCAGTAGTATGTTGGCTGGCTACAATGAGCAGTTCTTC.

This clonotype turned up a few times. J is TRBJ2-7 and V is TRBV25-1, with unresolved D. The CDR3 loop spans 10 amino acids. V dropped 2 bases and J dropped 5 bases, with 1 base sitting between them. The germline V gene has CDR1 MGHDK and CDR2 SYGVNS. The CDR3 bases are TGTGCCAGCAGTGAAGACGAGCAGTACTTC. Protein: CASSEDEQYF.